These T cell receptor beta chains were read from a single sample in a study of cytomegalovirus exposure and HLA in healthy donors. The data were produced by immunoSEQ multiplex PCR, yet TCRdb's version contains in-frame clones alone and is incomplete. In the table there are about 180,000 clones, around three quarters of which are singletons. Sequencing used PBMCs. The receptors were gathered from a woman aged 25 to 39 in good health and CMV-seropositive. Each CDR3 is given with its conserved first and last residue. Fields, in order: J gene, V gene, CDR3 length, CDR3 protein.

>TRBJ2-2|TRBV5-6|15
CASSHYRGWVGELFF
>TRBJ1-2|TRBV9|14
CASNPGGVRGGYTF
>TRBJ2-1|TRBV7-9|13
CASSPDNYNEQFF
>TRBJ1-5|TRBV2|15
CASSYRAGNNQPQHF
>TRBJ2-6|TRBV7-2|16
CASSATGGGGANVLTF
>TRBJ2-7|TRBV25-1|14
CASSPGQGGYEQYF
>TRBJ2-3|TRBV4-3|16
CASSQDRRGWADTQYF
>TRBJ1-2|TRBV15|18
CATSRPYREGWANYGYTF
>TRBJ1-5|TRBV7-9|13
CASSIGGNQPQHF
>TRBJ1-4|TRBV5-1|15
CASSLGGGVNEKLFF
>TRBJ2-7|TRBV4-1|14
CASRRTGGPYEQYF
>NA|TRBV19|14
CASSPKGGTYEQYF
>TRBJ1-2|TRBV18|14
CASSPARGHHGYTF
>TRBJ1-2|TRBV7-9|16
CSSSPPLVDTAYGYTF
>TRBJ2-7|TRBV5-1|15
CASSPNRGAVYEQYF
>TRBJ2-5|TRBV11-2|13
CASRRTGGETQYF
>TRBJ1-2|TRBV27|17
CASSLRIRASMNYGYTF
>TRBJ2-5|TRBV4-3|14
CASSRGGGQETQYF
>TRBJ1-2|TRBV4-1|12
CAIPRQGNGYTF
>TRBJ1-2|TRBV5-1|14
CASSSGGSNYGYTF
>TRBJ2-5|TRBV19|15
CATTPREGRGETQYF
>TRBJ2-6|TRBV2|15
CASKEGSSGANVLTF
>TRBJ1-3|TRBV7-2|16
CASSLVGQFSGNTIYF
>TRBJ1-2|TRBV5-1|13
CASSLVAEYGYTF
>TRBJ2-7|TRBV7-9|16
CASSLGNSMRKNEQYF
>TRBJ2-3|TRBV7-2|16
CASSSSGGLRTDTQYF
>TRBJ2-5|TRBV19|11
CASSIRETQYF
>TRBJ2-3|TRBV27|15
CASSKQRGSTDTQYF
>TRBJ1-2|TRBV5-4|13
CASSPQDAYGYTF
>TRBJ2-1|TRBV19|17
CASSMGIDRGQDNEQFF
>TRBJ1-1|TRBV2|14
CAGARGRDGTEAFF
>TRBJ1-3|TRBV6-5|14
CASSYRGTGNTIYF
>TRBJ2-6|TRBV7-9|14
CASSFGGRANVLTF
>TRBJ2-7|TRBV4-2|14
CASSLMSGTYEQYF
>TRBJ2-7|TRBV2|15
CASSDASGLGYEQYF
>TRBJ2-1|TRBV7-2|14
CASSSGLAGGPGFF